One sample yielded the 21 T cell receptor beta chains listed below, sequenced in a study of T cells in pancreatic ductal adenocarcinoma. Produced via immunoSEQ multiplex PCR; TCRdb's table is partial and in-frame only. The sample yields over 100,000 clones, roughly 96% seen once. Surgery without prior neoadjuvant therapy was the treatment of the selected pancreatic ductal adenocarcinoma patients. Source material: PBMCs. Receptor source: a human donor with pancreatic ductal adenocarcinoma.

The V call is TRBV11-2, the J call TRBJ2-7; D is possibly TRBD2 (5 bases). V lost 3 bases and J lost 7, with 10 bases in between. CDR3 length equals 12 residues. In germline, CDR1 is SGHAT, CDR2 FQNNGV. CDR3 in amino acids: CASSFGGREQYF. The CDR3, as DNA: TGTGCCAGCAGCTTCGGCGGGCGGGAGCAGTACTTC.

CDR3 nucleotide sequence: TGTGCCAGCGGTCGGGGGACAGTGACGAACACCGGGGAGCTGTTTTTT. It is translated as CASGRGTVTNTGELFF. The gene calls are TRBV5-8 and TRBJ2-2, with D maybe TRBD1 (7 bases). The ends were cut back, 7 bases at V and 0 bases at J, with 16 bases in the middle. This CDR3 has 16 residues. CDR1 SGHTS and CDR2 YDEGEE come from the germline V gene.

This clone was counted once. The V and J genes are TRBV28 and TRBJ1-1, with 7 nucleotides matching TRBD1. V dropped 5 bases and J dropped 6; count of bases not matched to a gene: 12. The CDR3 runs 15 residues. Germline V gene sequence: CDR1 MDHEN, CDR2 SYDVKM. The CDR3 DNA reads as TGTGCCAGCAGTCTAGGGGGCCACATAGGAGCTGAAGCTTTCTTT. Protein product: CASSLGGHIGAEAFF. The entire variable domain, with the rest obtained from reference TRBV28 and TRBJ1-1, is as follows: DVKVTQSSRYLVKRTGEKVFLECVQDMDHENMFWYRQDPGLGLRLIYFSYDVKMKEKGDIPEGYSVSREKKERFSLILESASTNQTSMYLCASSLGGHIGAEAFFGQGTRLTVV.

The table lists this clone with a count of one. The chain recombines TRBV29-1 with TRBJ2-2, with TRBD1 matching over 9 bases. Looked up from germline, CDR1 is SQVTM and CDR2 is ANQGSEA. Trimming removed 7 bases from V and 5 bases from J; junction bases left unmatched: 14. The CDR3 has 16 amino acids. This CDR3 reads CSAAGATGGFTGELFF. The CDR3 nucleotides read TGCAGCGCTGCCGGGGCAACAGGGGGCTTTACCGGGGAGCTGTTTTTT.

This chain connects TRBV2 to TRBJ2-7; 10 nucleotides match TRBD2. Losses at the gene ends were 7 bases for V and 7 bases for J; bases not matched to a gene: 10. Germline CDR1 and CDR2: SNHLY and FYNNEI. The CDR3 extends over 14 amino acids. The CDR3 nucleotides read TGTGCCAGCATGAGAGCGGGAGGGCCGAAGGAGCAGTACTTC. It codes for CASMRAGGPKEQYF.

V is TRBV2 and J is TRBJ2-3; tentatively, D is TRBD2 (5 bases). Germline CDR1 SNHLY, CDR2 FYNNEI. V lost 6 bases and J lost 8, with 15 bases in between. The CDR3 runs 13 residues. CDR3 region: CASSSDGLITQYF. The CDR3 nucleotides read TGTGCCAGCAGCTCGGACGGACTGATTACGCAGTATTTT.

This chain uses TRBV10-3 with TRBJ2-5; 10 bases line up with TRBD2. Germline CDR1 and CDR2: ENHRY and SYGVKD. V trimming: 8 bases; J trimming: 2 bases; junction bases outside the gene matches: 5. The CDR3 totals 14 residues. CDR3 amino acids: CAIGSSGSQETQYF. The CDR3 DNA reads TGTGCCATCGGTTCTAGCGGGAGTCAAGAGACCCAGTACTTC.

The CDR3 region is CASGPQGRDTEAFF. The DNA for the CDR3 is TGTGCCAGCGGTCCACAGGGAAGGGACACTGAAGCTTTCTTT. The gene calls are TRBV2 and TRBJ1-1, with a weak D call TRBD1 (6 bases). CDR1 SNHLY and CDR2 FYNNEI come from the germline V gene. The CDR3 sequence is 14 residues long. Trimming pared 8 bases from V and 3 bases from J, leaving 16 bases between.

The chain joins TRBV28 to TRBJ2-7; D is perhaps TRBD2 (6 bases). Germline V gives CDR1 MDHEN, CDR2 SYDVKM. The CDR3 consists of 12 residues. Trimming shortened V by 7 bases and J by 3 bases, and 10 bases separated the two germline ends. CDR3 bases: TGTGCCAGCAATACCGGGAGCTACGAGCAGTACTTC. Protein: CASNTGSYEQYF. The full variable domain, in which reference TRBV28 and TRBJ2-7 provide the parts outside the CDR3, is DVKVTQSSRYLVKRTGEKVFLECVQDMDHENMFWYRQDPGLGLRLIYFSYDVKMKEKGDIPEGYSVSREKKERFSLILESASTNQTSMYLCASNTGSYEQYFGPGTRLTVT.

Written as DNA, the CDR3 is TGTGCCAGCAGCTCCGGACTCCCGAGCTCCTACAATGAGCAGTTCTTC. Translated, it gives CASSSGLPSSYNEQFF. This chain joins TRBV5-4 and TRBJ2-1; D perhaps matches TRBD2 (5 bases). CDR1 SGHNT and CDR2 YYREEE come from the germline V gene (reference sequence). The V end lost 3 bases, the J end lost 0 bases, and 13 bases lay between the germline ends. This CDR3 has 16 amino acids. The whole variable domain, remainder taken from reference TRBV5-4 and TRBJ2-1, is ETGVTQSPTHLIKTRGQQVTLRCSSQSGHNTVSWYQQALGQGPQFIFQYYREEENGRGNFPPRFSGLQFPNYSSELNVNALELDDSALYLCASSSGLPSSYNEQFFGPGTRLTVL.

The chain employs TRBV29-1 and TRBJ2-1; D is ambiguous. The germline V gene has CDR1 SQVTM and CDR2 ANQGSEA. The CDR3 runs to 13 residues. The germline V and J ends were trimmed by 0 bases and 4 bases, with 7 bases remaining between them. The CDR3 is CSVEDLRYNEQFF. The CDR3 nucleotides read TGCAGCGTTGAAGATCTCAGATACAATGAGCAGTTCTTC.

The chain employs TRBV19 and TRBJ2-1; 14 bases match TRBD2. The CDR3 spans 15 residues. Germline V CDR1 and CDR2: LNHDA, SQIVND (reference sequence). Trimming cost V 5 bases and J 9 bases; bases outside gene matches: 6. Here the CDR3 DNA reads TGTGCCAGTAGTCACGGGACTAGCGGGAGTCGTGAGCAGTTCTTC. Encoded protein: CASSHGTSGSREQFF.

The chain employs TRBV7-2 and TRBJ2-2, with TRBD2 identical over 13 bases. This CDR3 region has 15 residues. V lost 3 bases, J lost 7 bases, and 2 bases stayed unmatched. Germline CDR1 is SGHTA and CDR2 is FQGNSA. Here the CDR3 DNA reads TGTGCCAGCAGCTTCGGACTAGCGGGAGACGGGGAGCTGTTTTTT. Translation gives CASSFGLAGDGELFF.

The chain has TRBV6-1 and TRBJ2-7; TRBD1 matches at 7 bases. The CDR3 is made up of 16 amino acids. The V gene end was trimmed by 4 bases and the J gene end by 2 bases; junction bases not matched to a gene: 11. Germline values: CDR1 MNHNS, CDR2 SASEGT. CDR3 nucleotide sequence: TGTGCCAGCAGTGCTTTTCCGACAGGGCCGACCTACGAGCAGTACTTC. This gives the protein CASSAFPTGPTYEQYF.

Written as DNA, the CDR3 is TGTGCCAGCAGTAACAGGGCTGGGGCCCAGTACTTC. It yields the protein CASSNRAGAQYF. The chain uses TRBV27 and TRBJ2-5, with D possibly TRBD1 on 6 matching bases. V was trimmed by 5 bases and J by 9 bases, leaving 13 bases between them. CDR3 length equals 12 residues. Germline V gene data show CDR1 as MNHEY and CDR2 as SMNVEV (reference sequence).

The chain recombines TRBV7-2 with TRBJ2-5; D possibly corresponds to TRBD2 (6 bases). The CDR3 sequence is 13 residues long. Germline V lookup: CDR1 SGHTA, CDR2 FQGNSA. Deletions cut 3 bases from V and 10 bases from J, with 15 bases between. CDR3 protein: CASSLGRGTGQYF. As DNA, the CDR3 is TGTGCCAGCAGCTTGGGGCGGGGAACGGGCCAGTACTTC.

The rearrangement links TRBV18 to TRBJ2-5; 10 bases map to TRBD2. With 4 bases clipped from V and 5 bases from J, the junction kept 7 bases outside the gene matches. Germline V CDR1 and CDR2: KGHSH, LQKENI. The CDR3 extends over 15 amino acids. In DNA, the CDR3 is TGTGCCAGCTCACTGTCGACTAGCGGGTTGGAGACCCAGTACTTC. It specifies CASSLSTSGLETQYF.

The V and J genes are TRBV9 and TRBJ2-2; D unresolved. The V end lost 4 bases, the J end lost 2 bases, and 9 bases lay between the germline ends. The V gene's germline CDR1 is SGDLS and CDR2 YYNGEE. The CDR3 runs to 14 residues. CDR3 coding DNA: TGTGCCAGCAGCCCCCCCGTTAACACCGGGGAGCTGTTTTTT. It specifies CASSPPVNTGELFF.

This rearrangement joins TRBV19 to TRBJ2-2, with 9 bases fitting TRBD1. The germline CDR1 and CDR2 sequences are LNHDA and SQIVND (reference sequence). CDR3 length: 17 amino acids. Trimming took 1 base from V and 0 from J; bases not matched to a gene: 3. CDR3 residues: CASSIGTGASNTGELFF. CDR3 nucleotides: TGTGCCAGTAGTATAGGGACAGGGGCTTCGAACACCGGGGAGCTGTTTTTT.

This clone was observed once. The chain uses TRBV4-3 and TRBJ2-7; TRBD2 might be the D (5 bases). This CDR3 is built from 14 residues. Trimming removed 0 bases from V and 7 bases from J, with 13 bases in between. Germline V gene lookup returns CDR1 LGHNA and CDR2 YSLEER. CDR3 sequence: CASSQDRNSGEQYF. The CDR3 nucleotides read TGCGCCAGCAGCCAAGATCGGAATTCGGGGGAGCAGTACTTC.

This clone has just one count. This chain links TRBV5-4 with TRBJ2-3; 14 nucleotides line up with TRBD2. The CDR3 totals 17 residues. V was pared by 0 bases and J by 7 bases, with 7 bases of the junction left unmatched. CDR1 is SGHNT and CDR2 is YYREEE in the germline V gene (reference sequence). CDR3 sequence: CASSLGGTSGSSYTQYF. As DNA, the CDR3 is TGTGCCAGCAGCTTGGGGGGGACTAGCGGGAGTAGTTATACGCAGTATTTT.